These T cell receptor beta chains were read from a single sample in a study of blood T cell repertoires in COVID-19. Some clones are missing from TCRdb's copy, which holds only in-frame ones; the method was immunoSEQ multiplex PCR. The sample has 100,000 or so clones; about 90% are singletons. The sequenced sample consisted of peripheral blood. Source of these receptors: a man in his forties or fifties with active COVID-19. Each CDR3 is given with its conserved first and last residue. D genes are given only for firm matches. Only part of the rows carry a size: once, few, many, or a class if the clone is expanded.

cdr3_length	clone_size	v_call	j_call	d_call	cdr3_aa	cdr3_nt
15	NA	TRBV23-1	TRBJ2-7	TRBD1	CASNQGAILTYEQYF	TGCGCCAGTAACCAGGGGGCCATCCTAACCTACGAGCAGTACTTC
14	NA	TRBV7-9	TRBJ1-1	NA	CASTKGPGGREAFF	TGTGCCAGCACCAAGGGACCGGGAGGAAGGGAAGCTTTCTTT
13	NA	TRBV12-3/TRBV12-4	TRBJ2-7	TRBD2	CASSSSGGREQYF	TGTGCCAGCAGTTCTAGCGGGGGTCGCGAGCAGTACTTC
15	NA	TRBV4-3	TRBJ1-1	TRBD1	CASSRLITGDTEAFF	TGCGCCAGCAGCCGGTTAATAACAGGGGATACTGAAGCTTTCTTT
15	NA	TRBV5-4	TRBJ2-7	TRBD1	CASSFRDRELGEQYF	TGTGCCAGCAGCTTCCGGGACAGGGAGTTGGGCGAGCAGTACTTC
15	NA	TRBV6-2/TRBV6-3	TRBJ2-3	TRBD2	CASSRPGLAGDTQYF	TGTGCCAGCAGTCGGCCGGGACTAGCGGGAGATACGCAGTATTTT
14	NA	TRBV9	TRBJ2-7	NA	CASSVGGLAYEQYF	TGTGCCAGCAGCGTAGGTGGTCTAGCCTACGAGCAGTACTTC
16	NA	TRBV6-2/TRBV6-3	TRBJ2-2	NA	CASSYGFPANTGELFF	TGTGCCAGCAGTTACGGTTTTCCGGCGAACACCGGGGAGCTGTTTTTT
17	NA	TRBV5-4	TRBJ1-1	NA	CASSSTGGGPGGTEAFF	TGTGCCAGCAGTTCGACAGGCGGGGGCCCCGGCGGCACTGAAGCTTTCTTT
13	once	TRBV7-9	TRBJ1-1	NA	CASRLDQGTEAFF	TGTGCCAGCAGGCTGGACCAGGGCACTGAAGCTTTCTTT
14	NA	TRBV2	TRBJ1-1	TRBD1	CASSGTGGRTEAFF	TGTGCCAGCAGTGGGACAGGGGGCCGGACTGAAGCTTTCTTT
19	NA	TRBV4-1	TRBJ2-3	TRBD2	CASSQDLTTSGGTTDTQYF	TGCGCCAGCAGCCAAGATCTGACCACTAGCGGGGGGACCACAGATACGCAGTATTTT
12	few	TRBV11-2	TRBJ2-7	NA	CASSLAGGEQYF	TGTGCCAGCAGCTTAGCAGGTGGCGAGCAGTACTTC
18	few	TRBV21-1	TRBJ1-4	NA	CASSKVRTGKRDNEKLFF	TGTGCCAGCAGCAAAGTTCGGACAGGGAAAAGGGATAATGAAAAACTGTTTTTT
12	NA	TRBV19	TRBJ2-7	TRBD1	CASSIPGGEQYF	TGTGCCAGTAGTATACCAGGGGGCGAGCAGTACTTC
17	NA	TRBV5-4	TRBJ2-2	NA	CASSLRRTLAGTGELFF	TGTGCCAGCAGCTTGAGACGGACTCTTGCTGGGACCGGGGAGCTGTTTTTT
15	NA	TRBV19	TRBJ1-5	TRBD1	CASRKDRGDNQPQHF	TGTGCCAGTAGAAAGGACAGGGGTGACAATCAGCCCCAGCATTTT
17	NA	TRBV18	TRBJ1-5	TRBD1	CASSPRGTATYNQPQHF	TGTGCCAGCTCACCAAGGGGGACAGCGACATACAATCAGCCCCAGCATTTT
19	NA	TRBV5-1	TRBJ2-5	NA	CASSSGGPFHGVRAETQYF	TGCGCCAGCAGCTCCGGGGGGCCTTTTCATGGGGTGAGGGCGGAGACCCAGTACTTC
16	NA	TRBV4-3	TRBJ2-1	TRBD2	CASSQEVTSGGNEQFF	TGCGCCAGCAGCCAAGAAGTAACTAGCGGGGGGAATGAGCAGTTCTTC